These 18 T cell receptor beta chains were sequenced from one sample in a study of a mutant IDH1 vaccine in newly diagnosed glioma (dated by TCRdb to the early 2020s). Libraries were constructed by the immunoSEQ multiplex PCR assay. This immuneACCESS table, as held by TCRdb, lists in-frame sequences with V and J called but not all clones. Of the missing ones, under half trace to an unresolved V gene in checked studies; the others have no known cause. The sample contains about 67,000 clones, approximately 90% of them found a single time. Approximately 1.9% of the sample is in the top ten clones. The sample's time point label, decoded: week 11, during vaccination. Each vaccine dose, consisting of 300 ug of a 20-mer mutant IDH1 peptide in Montanide, was administered subcutaneously with topical imiquimod. Their antigens remain unidentified. The sample in question was PBMCs, obtained from a glioma patient whose treatment included an IDH1 peptide vaccine. The receptors were gathered from a middle-aged man with glioma.

J is TRBJ2-7 and V is TRBV9; D is uncertain. Germline V lookup: CDR1 SGDLS, CDR2 YYNGEE. Trimming removed 3 bases from V and 6 bases from J, with 10 bases in between. This CDR3 has 12 residues. DNA of the CDR3: TGTGCCAGCAGCGCCACGGAAACCGAGCAGTACTTC. Protein sequence: CASSATETEQYF. Variable domain in full (rest from reference TRBV9 and TRBJ2-7): DSGVTQTPKHLITATGQRVTLRCSPRSGDLSVYWYQQSLDQGLQFLIQYYNGEERAKGNILERFSAQQFPDLHSELNLSSLELGDSALYFCASSATETEQYFGPGTRLTVT.

This clone is termed medium-sized. The V gene is TRBV11-2, the J gene TRBJ1-2; D possibly corresponds to TRBD1 (6 bases). Trimming took off 5 bases at V and 1 base at J, with 23 bases between the two ends. The CDR3 extends over 18 amino acids. Germline CDR1 is SGHAT and CDR2 is FQNNGV. CDR3 loop: CASSLPVTGGPYNYGYTF. The CDR3 DNA sequence: TGTGCCAGCAGCCTCCCCGTTACGGGGGGGCCCTATAACTATGGCTACACCTTC.

The chain couples TRBV10-3 to TRBJ2-2; D call uncertain. This CDR3 spans 15 amino acids. CDR1 is ENHRY and CDR2 is SYGVKD in the germline V gene. V was pared by 1 base and J by 8 bases, with 14 bases between. The CDR3 protein is CAISELSSGTGELFF. CDR3 bases: TGTGCCATCAGTGAGTTATCCTCCGGAACGGGGGAGCTGTTTTTT.

The CDR3 reads CASSGRGQGEQFF. The CDR3 bases are TGTGCCAGCAGCGGGCGGGGGCAGGGAGAGCAGTTCTTC. V and J are TRBV11-2 and TRBJ2-1; tentative D call: TRBD2 (7 bases). Trimming removed 5 bases at V and 10 bases at J, with 15 bases between. The germline V gene has CDR1 SGHAT and CDR2 FQNNGV. This CDR3 is built from 13 residues.

The rearrangement links TRBV7-9 to TRBJ2-5, with D perhaps matching TRBD1 or TRBD2 (5 bases each). The V end was cut by 1 base, the J end by 5 bases, with 23 bases between. CDR1 SEHNR and CDR2 FQNEAQ come from the germline V gene (reference sequence). This CDR3 spans 18 amino acids. CDR3 in DNA: TGTGCCAGCAGCTTAGGAGTGGCCGGGGACCCCTGGCTGGAGACCCAGTACTTC. Translation: CASSLGVAGDPWLETQYF.

The genes are TRBV28 and TRBJ2-4, with D uncertain. The V gene lost 3 bases and the J gene lost 3 bases, with 12 bases spanning the gap. Germline-derived CDR1 and CDR2 are MDHEN and SYDVKM. This CDR3 region has 15 residues. CDR3 sequence (DNA): TGTGCCAGCAGTTTGTGGGGTCTGGGCAAAAACATTCAGTACTTC. Encoded protein: CASSLWGLGKNIQYF.

The V call is TRBV10-1, the J call TRBJ2-2; D may be TRBD1 (5 bases). The V and J ends lost 7 bases and 7 bases respectively, with 10 bases between them. Germline CDR1 is WNHNN and CDR2 is SYGVQD (reference sequence). The CDR3 runs 12 residues. CDR3 residues: CASTQGGGELFF. The CDR3 DNA sequence: TGCGCCAGCACCCAGGGTGGCGGGGAGCTGTTTTTT.

V is TRBV19 and J is TRBJ2-5, with D unclear. The germline CDR1 and CDR2 sequences are LNHDA and SQIVND (reference sequence). V lost 4 bases and J lost 1, with 4 bases in between. The CDR3 is 12 residues long. CDR3 loop: CASSTAQETQYF. CDR3 coding DNA: TGTGCCAGTAGTACGGCCCAAGAGACCCAGTACTTC. The whole variable domain, remainder taken from reference TRBV19 and TRBJ2-5, is DGGITQSPKYLFRKEGQNVTLSCEQNLNHDAMYWYRQDPGQGLRLIYYSQIVNDFQKGDIAEGYSVSREKKESFPLTVTSAQKNPTAFYLCASSTAQETQYFGPGTRLLVL.

This chain uses TRBV23-1 with TRBJ1-5, with TRBD1 identical over 8 bases. TRBV23-1 is an open reading frame whose function is uncertain. The CDR3 consists of 19 residues. Trimming removed 0 bases from V and 1 base from J; junction bases left unmatched: 11. This CDR3 reads CASSQSAGGSDLSNQPQHF. The CDR3 DNA reads TGCGCCAGCAGTCAATCGGCAGGGGGCTCGGATTTGAGCAATCAGCCCCAGCATTTT.

A single count supports this clone. The V call is TRBV5-6, the J call TRBJ2-5; D perhaps matches TRBD1 (5 bases). The CDR3 contains 16 residues. Between the trimmed V and J ends, which lost 1 base and 5 bases, there was a span of 18 bases. CDR1 and CDR2 from the germline V gene are SGHDT and YYEEEE. The CDR3 DNA reads as TGTGCCAGCAGCTTGTCTGGTGGGGCAGGGCGCGAGACCCAGTACTTC. Protein: CASSLSGGAGRETQYF.

In this sample, this clone turned up a few times. This chain uses TRBV6-1 with TRBJ2-1, with 8 bases that match TRBD1. The CDR3 covers 16 residues. J gave up 8 bases and V 2 bases, and 11 bases lay outside the gene matches. Germline loops: CDR1 MNHNS, CDR2 SASEGT. The CDR3 DNA reads as TGTGCCAGCAGTGAACCCCGGACAGGGCCCGTAGATGAGCAGTTCTTC. Translating it yields CASSEPRTGPVDEQFF.

The CDR3: CASSRAGGYQETQYF. CDR3 bases: TGTGCCAGCAGCCGTGCGGGGGGGTACCAAGAGACCCAGTACTTC. The chain employs TRBV11-3 and TRBJ2-5, with 9 bases that match TRBD2. Germline V gene sequence: CDR1 SGHNT, CDR2 YENEEA. V dropped 5 bases and J dropped 0; count of bases not matched to a gene: 4. The CDR3 has 15 residues.

The chain links TRBV5-5 to TRBJ2-7; D uncertain. With 0 bases removed from V and 2 bases from J, the gap between germline ends came to 9 bases. The germline gives CDR1 SGHKS, CDR2 YYEKEE (reference sequence). The CDR3 is made up of 14 amino acids. The CDR3, as DNA: TGTGCCAGCAGCTTGGCGGATATCCCCTACGAGCAGTACTTC. It translates to CASSLADIPYEQYF.

This rearrangement joins TRBV11-1 to TRBJ2-1, with D unresolved. In germline, CDR1 is SGHAT, CDR2 FQDESV (reference sequence). The CDR3 is 14 amino acids. Trimming pared 0 bases from V and 9 bases from J, leaving 12 bases between. CDR3 residues: CASSLAEPNGEQFF. Here the CDR3 DNA reads TGTGCCAGCAGCTTAGCGGAGCCAAACGGTGAGCAGTTCTTC.

The chain combines TRBV7-9 with TRBJ2-2, with 9 bases fitting TRBD1. The CDR3 has 15 residues. Per the germline V gene, CDR1 is SEHNR and CDR2 is FQNEAQ (reference sequence). J gave up 4 bases and V 5 bases, and 5 bases lay outside the gene matches. The CDR3 loop reads CASSIQGAVTGELFF. For the CDR3, the DNA is TGTGCCAGCAGCATACAGGGGGCGGTCACCGGGGAGCTGTTTTTT.

This clone was seen once. CDR3 sequence reads: CASSLPRGGTDTQYF. The CDR3 DNA reads TGCGCCAGCAGCCTCCCTCGGGGGGGCACAGATACGCAGTATTTT. The chain uses TRBV5-1 and TRBJ2-3; TRBD2 matches at 7 bases. This CDR3 contains 15 residues. With 4 bases clipped from V and 1 base from J, the junction kept 6 bases outside the gene matches. The germline V gene has CDR1 SGHRS and CDR2 YFSETQ.

This chain uses TRBV2 with TRBJ1-6; 7 bases align to TRBD1. CDR1 SNHLY and CDR2 FYNNEI come from the germline V gene. Losses at the gene ends were 6 bases for V and 11 bases for J; bases not matched to a gene: 10. The CDR3 extends over 14 amino acids. The CDR3 region has the DNA TGTGCCAGCAGCTCTAGACAGGGTGGGACACCCCTCCACTTT. It is translated as CASSSRQGGTPLHF.

This chain links TRBV6-4 with TRBJ2-3; 11 bases agree with TRBD2. The V gene's germline CDR1 is MRHNA and CDR2 SNTAGT. This CDR3 has 16 amino acids. V shed 0 bases and J 3 bases; nucleotides not matched to a gene: 2. CDR3 loop: CASSDSSGGATDTQYF. CDR3 in DNA: TGTGCCAGCAGTGACTCTAGCGGGGGGGCAACAGATACGCAGTATTTT.